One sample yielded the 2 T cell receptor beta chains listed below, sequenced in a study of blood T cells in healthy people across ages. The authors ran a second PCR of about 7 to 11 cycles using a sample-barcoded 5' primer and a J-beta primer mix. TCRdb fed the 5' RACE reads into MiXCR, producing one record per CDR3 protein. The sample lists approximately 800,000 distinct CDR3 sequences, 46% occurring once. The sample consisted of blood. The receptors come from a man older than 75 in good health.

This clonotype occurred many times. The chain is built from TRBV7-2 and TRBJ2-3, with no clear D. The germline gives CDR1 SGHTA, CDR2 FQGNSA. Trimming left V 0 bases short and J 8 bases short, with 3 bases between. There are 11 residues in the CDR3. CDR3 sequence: CASSLAGTQYF. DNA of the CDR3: TGTGCCAGCAGCTTAGCCGGTACGCAGTATTTT. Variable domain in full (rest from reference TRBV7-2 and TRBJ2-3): GAGVSQSPSNKVTEKGKDVELRCDPISGHTALYWYRQSLGQGLEFLIYFQGNSAPDKSGLPSDRFSAERTGGSVSTLTIQRTQQEDSAVYLCASSLAGTQYFGPGTRLTVL.

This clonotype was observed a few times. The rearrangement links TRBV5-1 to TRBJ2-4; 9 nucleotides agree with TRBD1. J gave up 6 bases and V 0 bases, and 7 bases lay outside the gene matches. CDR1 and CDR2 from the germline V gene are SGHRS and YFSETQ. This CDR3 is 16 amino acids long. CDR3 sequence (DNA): TGCGCCAGCAGCTTGGAGGGACAGGGTTCGGCAAACATTCAGTACTTC. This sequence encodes CASSLEGQGSANIQYF.